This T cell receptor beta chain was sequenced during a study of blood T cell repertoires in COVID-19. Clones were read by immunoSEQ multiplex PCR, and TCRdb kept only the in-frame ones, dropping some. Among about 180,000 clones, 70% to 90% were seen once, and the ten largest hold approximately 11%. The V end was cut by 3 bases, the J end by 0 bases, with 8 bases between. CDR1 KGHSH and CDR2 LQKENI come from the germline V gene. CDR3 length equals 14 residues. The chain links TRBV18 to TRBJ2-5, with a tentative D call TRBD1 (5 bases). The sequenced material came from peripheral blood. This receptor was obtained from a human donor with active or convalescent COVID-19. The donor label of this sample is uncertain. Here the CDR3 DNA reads TGTGCCAGCTCACCGCCGACAGACCAAGAGACCCAGTACTTC. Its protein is CASSPPTDQETQYF.